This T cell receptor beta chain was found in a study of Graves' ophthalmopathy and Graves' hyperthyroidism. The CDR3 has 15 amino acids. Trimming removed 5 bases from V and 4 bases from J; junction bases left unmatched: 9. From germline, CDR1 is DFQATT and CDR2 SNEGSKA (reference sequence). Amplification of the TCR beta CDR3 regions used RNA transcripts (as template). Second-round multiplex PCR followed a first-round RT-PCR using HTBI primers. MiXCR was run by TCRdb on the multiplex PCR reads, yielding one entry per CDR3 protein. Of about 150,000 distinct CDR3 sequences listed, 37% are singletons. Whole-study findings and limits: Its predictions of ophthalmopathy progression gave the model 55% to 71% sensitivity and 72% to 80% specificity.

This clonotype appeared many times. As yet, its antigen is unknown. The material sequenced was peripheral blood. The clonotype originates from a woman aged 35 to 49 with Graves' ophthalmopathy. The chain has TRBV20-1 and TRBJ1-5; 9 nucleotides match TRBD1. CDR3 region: CSAGIVGTGNQPQHF. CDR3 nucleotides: TGCAGTGCTGGCATTGTCGGGACAGGGAATCAGCCCCAGCATTTT.